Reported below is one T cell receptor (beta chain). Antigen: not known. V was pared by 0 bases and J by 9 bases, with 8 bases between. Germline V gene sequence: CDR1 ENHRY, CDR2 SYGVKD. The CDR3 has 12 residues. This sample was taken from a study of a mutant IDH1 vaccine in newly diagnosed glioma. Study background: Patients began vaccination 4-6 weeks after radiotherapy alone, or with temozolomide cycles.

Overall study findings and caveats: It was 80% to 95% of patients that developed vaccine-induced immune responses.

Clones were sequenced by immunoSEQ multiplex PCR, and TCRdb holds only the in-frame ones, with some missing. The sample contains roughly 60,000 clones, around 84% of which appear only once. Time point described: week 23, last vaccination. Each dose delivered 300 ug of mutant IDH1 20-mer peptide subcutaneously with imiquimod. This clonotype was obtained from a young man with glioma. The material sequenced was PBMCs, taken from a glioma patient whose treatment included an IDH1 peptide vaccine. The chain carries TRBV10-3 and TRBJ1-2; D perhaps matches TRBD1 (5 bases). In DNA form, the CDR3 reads TGTGCCATCAGTGAGTCTGGGGGGAGCTACACCTTC. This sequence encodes CAISESGGSYTF.